This is a list of T cell receptor beta chains from one sample in a study of cytomegalovirus exposure and HLA in healthy donors. TCRdb's copy holds only in-frame clones and misses some; the assay was immunoSEQ multiplex PCR. The table shows roughly 130,000 clones, with 76% occurring only once. Input material: PBMCs. Receptors were obtained from a man between 35 and 55 years old in good health and CMV-seronegative. CDR3s include the opening cysteine and the closing phenylalanine or tryptophan. Fields, in order: clone size, D gene, V gene, J gene, CDR3 DNA, CDR3 protein. D genes are given only for firm matches. Not every row has a clone size; where given, it reads once, few, many or a size class.

abundance: NA; d_gene: NA; v_gene: TRBV11-2; j_gene: TRBJ2-2; CDR3nt: TGTGCCAGCAGCTTATCCCGCGGCGGGGAGCTGTTTTTT; CDR3aa: CASSLSRGGELFF
abundance: NA; d_gene: NA; v_gene: TRBV6-5; j_gene: TRBJ1-4; CDR3nt: TGTGCCAGCAGTTATGGGGGGGCGGGGGAAAAACTGTTTTTT; CDR3aa: CASSYGGAGEKLFF
abundance: NA; d_gene: NA; v_gene: TRBV29-1; j_gene: TRBJ2-1; CDR3nt: TGCAGCGTTGATGTACCTCAGGGAAGTACAGGGAATGAGCAGTTCTTC; CDR3aa: CSVDVPQGSTGNEQFF
abundance: NA; d_gene: TRBD1; v_gene: TRBV6-6; j_gene: TRBJ1-5; CDR3nt: TGTGCCAGCAGTTACGACAGGGCTGACAATCAGCCCCAGCATTTT; CDR3aa: CASSYDRADNQPQHF
abundance: few; d_gene: NA; v_gene: TRBV5-4; j_gene: TRBJ1-2; CDR3nt: TGTGCCAGCAGCCCGGAGGGGTCGAGGGTCTTCGGCGGCTACACCTTC; CDR3aa: CASSPEGSRVFGGYTF
abundance: once; d_gene: NA; v_gene: TRBV7-9; j_gene: TRBJ2-7; CDR3nt: TGTGCCAGCAGCCTAGGGGACACCCCCTACGAGCAGTACTTC; CDR3aa: CASSLGDTPYEQYF
abundance: few; d_gene: TRBD1; v_gene: TRBV11-1; j_gene: TRBJ2-7; CDR3nt: TGTGCCAGCAGCGGGGACAGGGACTACGAGCAGTACTTC; CDR3aa: CASSGDRDYEQYF
abundance: NA; d_gene: TRBD1; v_gene: TRBV9; j_gene: TRBJ2-5; CDR3nt: TGTGCCAGCAGCGTAGGCGTTTACCCGGGACAGCCCCAAGAGACCCAGTACTTC; CDR3aa: CASSVGVYPGQPQETQYF
abundance: NA; d_gene: NA; v_gene: TRBV28; j_gene: TRBJ2-7; CDR3nt: TGTGCCAGCAGTCAGAACTACGAGCAGTACTTC; CDR3aa: CASSQNYEQYF
abundance: NA; d_gene: TRBD2; v_gene: TRBV4-1; j_gene: TRBJ2-1; CDR3nt: TGCGCCAGCAGCCAAGTAGCGGGAGGGAGCAATGAGCAGTTCTTC; CDR3aa: CASSQVAGGSNEQFF
abundance: once; d_gene: TRBD1; v_gene: TRBV7-9; j_gene: TRBJ2-7; CDR3nt: TGTGCCAGCAGCTCACTGCTTAACCCGGGACAGGGGGCCACCTACGAGCAGTACTTC; CDR3aa: CASSSLLNPGQGATYEQYF
abundance: NA; d_gene: TRBD2; v_gene: TRBV5-8; j_gene: TRBJ2-5; CDR3nt: TGTGCCAGCAGCGGCCAGGGACTAGCGGAACCTGTGGGGGAGCAGTACTTC; CDR3aa: CASSGQGLAEPVGEQYF
abundance: NA; d_gene: NA; v_gene: TRBV5-1; j_gene: TRBJ2-5; CDR3nt: TGCGCCAGCAGCTTGGAGCAGGCTCAAGAGACCCAGTACTTC; CDR3aa: CASSLEQAQETQYF
abundance: once; d_gene: NA; v_gene: TRBV10-3; j_gene: TRBJ2-7; CDR3nt: TGTGCCATCAGTGCCGCAGGGCCGGTCGAGCAGTACTTC; CDR3aa: CAISAAGPVEQYF
abundance: NA; d_gene: TRBD2; v_gene: TRBV5-5; j_gene: TRBJ2-7; CDR3nt: TGTGCCAGCAGTTTGATGAACTCAGGGGGGACTAGCGCCTACGAGCAGTACTTC; CDR3aa: CASSLMNSGGTSAYEQYF
abundance: NA; d_gene: TRBD2; v_gene: TRBV4-1; j_gene: TRBJ2-7; CDR3nt: TGCGCCAGCAGCCCCCGGCCTAGCGGGAGCTACGAGCAGTACTTC; CDR3aa: CASSPRPSGSYEQYF
abundance: NA; d_gene: TRBD1; v_gene: TRBV5-4; j_gene: TRBJ2-7; CDR3nt: TGTGCCAGCAGCTTGGCCGGACAGGGGGCGAGCTCCTACGAGCAGTACTTC; CDR3aa: CASSLAGQGASSYEQYF
abundance: NA; d_gene: NA; v_gene: TRBV7-7; j_gene: TRBJ2-2; CDR3nt: TGTGCCAGCAGCTTCAGCGGGAACACCGGGGAGCTGTTTTTT; CDR3aa: CASSFSGNTGELFF
abundance: NA; d_gene: NA; v_gene: TRBV5-6; j_gene: TRBJ2-3; CDR3nt: TGTGCCAGCAGCTTGTTCCGCGCAGATACGCAGTATTTT; CDR3aa: CASSLFRADTQYF
abundance: NA; d_gene: TRBD2; v_gene: TRBV4-1; j_gene: TRBJ2-5; CDR3nt: TGCGCCAGCAGCGGACTAGCGGGAGTCCTTGGCCAAGAGACCCAGTACTTC; CDR3aa: CASSGLAGVLGQETQYF
abundance: NA; d_gene: NA; v_gene: TRBV5-6; j_gene: TRBJ1-2; CDR3nt: TGTGCCAGCAGCCTTGGCGACTCTAACTATGGCTACACCTTC; CDR3aa: CASSLGDSNYGYTF
abundance: NA; d_gene: NA; v_gene: TRBV7-3; j_gene: TRBJ2-3; CDR3nt: TGTGCCAGCAGCCTAGAGCTAGTGAGGGCAGATACGCAGTATTTT; CDR3aa: CASSLELVRADTQYF
abundance: NA; d_gene: NA; v_gene: TRBV6-6; j_gene: TRBJ1-2; CDR3nt: TGTGCCACCGTTCTGGCGCAGGGGAGCTATGGCTACACCTTC; CDR3aa: CATVLAQGSYGYTF
abundance: NA; d_gene: NA; v_gene: TRBV4-2; j_gene: TRBJ2-7; CDR3nt: TGTGCCAGCAGCCAAGATCCGGGTACCTACGAGCAGTACTTC; CDR3aa: CASSQDPGTYEQYF
abundance: NA; d_gene: TRBD2; v_gene: TRBV29-1; j_gene: TRBJ2-2; CDR3nt: TGCAGCGTTGTAGGGACTACCACTCCCGGGGAGCTGTTTTTT; CDR3aa: CSVVGTTTPGELFF
abundance: NA; d_gene: TRBD2; v_gene: TRBV7-3; j_gene: TRBJ2-1; CDR3nt: TGTGCCAGCAGCTTACCGGGGGGGGTTGAGCAGTTCTTC; CDR3aa: CASSLPGGVEQFF
abundance: NA; d_gene: NA; v_gene: TRBV30; j_gene: TRBJ1-4; CDR3nt: TGTGCCTGGAGTGTTGGAGCAGGGGATGAAAAACTGTTTTTT; CDR3aa: CAWSVGAGDEKLFF
abundance: NA; d_gene: NA; v_gene: TRBV5-4; j_gene: TRBJ2-7; CDR3nt: TGTGCCAGCAGCTTCGAGCGGGACAACTCCTACGAGCAGTACTTC; CDR3aa: CASSFERDNSYEQYF
abundance: NA; d_gene: NA; v_gene: TRBV5-4; j_gene: TRBJ1-2; CDR3nt: TGTGCCAGCAGCTTGGACAGCTCTAACTATGGCTACACCTTC; CDR3aa: CASSLDSSNYGYTF
abundance: NA; d_gene: TRBD2; v_gene: TRBV29-1; j_gene: TRBJ2-1; CDR3nt: TGCAGCGGACGGGGGGGGTACAATGAGCAGTTCTTC; CDR3aa: CSGRGGYNEQFF
abundance: NA; d_gene: TRBD1; v_gene: TRBV5-1; j_gene: TRBJ2-5; CDR3nt: TGCGCCAGCAGCTTTGACAGGGCCCCGGAGCAGTACTTC; CDR3aa: CASSFDRAPEQYF
abundance: NA; d_gene: NA; v_gene: TRBV6-1; j_gene: TRBJ2-5; CDR3nt: TGTGCCAGCAGTGAAGCCGAAGACAGGAGAGAGACCCAGTACTTC; CDR3aa: CASSEAEDRRETQYF